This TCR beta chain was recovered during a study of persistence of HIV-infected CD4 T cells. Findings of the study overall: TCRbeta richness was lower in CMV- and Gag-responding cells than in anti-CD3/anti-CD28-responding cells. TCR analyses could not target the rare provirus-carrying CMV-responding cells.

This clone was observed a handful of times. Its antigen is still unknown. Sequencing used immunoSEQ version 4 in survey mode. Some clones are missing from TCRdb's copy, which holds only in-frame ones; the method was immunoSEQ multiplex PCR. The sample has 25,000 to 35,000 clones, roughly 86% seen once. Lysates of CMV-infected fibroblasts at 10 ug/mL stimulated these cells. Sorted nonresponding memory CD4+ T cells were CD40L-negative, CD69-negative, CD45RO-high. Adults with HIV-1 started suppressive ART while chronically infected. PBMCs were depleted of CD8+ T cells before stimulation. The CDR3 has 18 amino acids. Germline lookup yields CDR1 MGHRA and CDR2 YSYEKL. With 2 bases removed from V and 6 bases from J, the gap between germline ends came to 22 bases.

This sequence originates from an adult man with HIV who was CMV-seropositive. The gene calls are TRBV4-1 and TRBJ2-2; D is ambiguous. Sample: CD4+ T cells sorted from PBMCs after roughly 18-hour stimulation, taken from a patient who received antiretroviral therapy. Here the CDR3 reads CASSQRTLVKPRSGELFF. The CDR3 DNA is TGCGCCAGCAGCCAAAGGACCCTCGTAAAACCTAGGTCCGGGGAGCTGTTTTTT.